This is a list of T cell receptor beta chains from one sample in a study of blood T cells in healthy people across ages. In TCRdb, the 5' RACE reads were re-called with MiXCR into one record per CDR3 protein. This sample has roughly 800,000 distinct CDR3 sequences; 20% to 30% occur once, and the top ten carry 3%. The sample was also linked to a second study, of T cells of mothers and their children.

Sequencing was carried out using blood. The receptor source for this set is a boy younger than 18 in good health. Both conserved end residues are part of each CDR3. D genes are given only for firm matches. Clone sizes are given selectively: once, few, many, or a class where the clone is expanded.

TRBV20-1	few	TRBJ2-5	TRBD2	TGCAGTGCTCCGGCCAGCGGGGGTTCTGAGACCCAGTACTTC	CSAPASGGSETQYF
TRBV12-3/TRBV12-4	few	TRBJ1-3	NA	TGTGCCAGCACCACGTGGGCCTCGGGAAACACCATATATTTT	CASTTWASGNTIYF
TRBV27	NA	TRBJ1-1	NA	TGTGCCAGCAGTCGCCACAGGGAACTGAACACTGAAGCTTTCTTT	CASSRHRELNTEAFF
TRBV20-1	NA	TRBJ2-7	TRBD1	TGCAGTGCCGGCGTACTAGGACAGGGGATCGACGAGCAGTACTTC	CSAGVLGQGIDEQYF
TRBV15	NA	TRBJ2-7	TRBD1	TGTGCCACCAGCAGCCGGGACAGAGCCTACGAGCAGTACTTC	CATSSRDRAYEQYF
TRBV11-2	many	TRBJ1-3	NA	TGTGCCAGCAGCTTCCGGGGGGACGGAAACACCATATATTTT	CASSFRGDGNTIYF
TRBV4-2	NA	TRBJ2-7	NA	TGTGCCAGCAGCCAAGGGTACAGAGGCGAGCAGTACTTC	CASSQGYRGEQYF
TRBV28	once	TRBJ1-5	NA	TGTGCCAGCAATAACCTAGGGGCAATTCGGGGTCAGCCCCAGCATTTT	CASNNLGAIRGQPQHF
TRBV6-5	NA	TRBJ1-1	NA	TGTGCCAGCACCAACGATTGGAGGGGGAAAATGAACACTGAAGCTTTCTTT	CASTNDWRGKMNTEAFF
TRBV5-1	NA	TRBJ1-2	NA	TGCGCCAGCAGCCCGGGGACCCTAGATCTCTATGGCTACACCTTC	CASSPGTLDLYGYTF
TRBV10-3	few	TRBJ2-3	TRBD2	TGTGCCATCAGTGAGTCGACAGAGCGGGGGCCGACTGTCACAGATACGCAGTATTTT	CAISESTERGPTVTDTQYF
TRBV12-3/TRBV12-4	NA	TRBJ1-4	NA	TGTGCCAGCAGTGAACTAGACCAGCGGGAAAAACTGTTTTTT	CASSELDQREKLFF
TRBV6-1	few	TRBJ1-2	NA	TGTGCCAGCAGTATGGACAGATTCTATGGCTACACCTTC	CASSMDRFYGYTF
TRBV12-3/TRBV12-4	NA	TRBJ2-7	TRBD2	TGTGCCAGCAGCACCTCAGCGGGACTTTACTACGAGCAGTACTTC	CASSTSAGLYYEQYF
TRBV5-1	NA	TRBJ1-1	NA	TGCGCCAGCAGCTGGGGGGATTGGAACACTGAAGCTTTCTTT	CASSWGDWNTEAFF
TRBV15	NA	TRBJ1-2	NA	TGTGCCACCAGCAGGCCCGGTACAGAACGTTATGGCTACACCTTC	CATSRPGTERYGYTF
TRBV2	NA	TRBJ2-5	NA	TGTGCCAGCAAGGCGGGCGTTAGTTCAGAGACCCAGTACTTC	CASKAGVSSETQYF
TRBV10-3	once	TRBJ2-5	NA	TGTGCCATCAGTGAGTCGAGTCCAGCAGAGACCCAGTACTTC	CAISESSPAETQYF
TRBV3-1	few	TRBJ2-3	NA	TGTGCCAGCAGCCCCCGTCCCGATACGCAGTATTTT	CASSPRPDTQYF
TRBV29-1	few	TRBJ2-3	NA	TGCAGCGTTCGGCCCCAAGATACGCAGTATTTT	CSVRPQDTQYF
TRBV4-2	few	TRBJ2-7	TRBD2	TGTGCCAGCAGCCAGGAGGGGACTAGCGGTGCCGAGCAGTACTTC	CASSQEGTSGAEQYF
TRBV5-1	NA	TRBJ2-2	TRBD1	TGCGCCAGCAGAAAAGGGACAGGGAAAACCGGGGAGCTGTTTTTT	CASRKGTGKTGELFF
TRBV7-2	NA	TRBJ1-5	TRBD1	TGTGCCAGCAGCTTAGGGACAGGGAATATGCAGCCCCAGCATTTT	CASSLGTGNMQPQHF
TRBV21-1	few	TRBJ2-1	NA	TGTGCCAGCAGCAAAGAGGTGCAGCGGGGGCCCAACAATGAGCAGTTCTTC	CASSKEVQRGPNNEQFF
TRBV5-1	NA	TRBJ2-7	TRBD2	TGCGCCAGCAGCTCCTGGACTAGCGGGGAAAGTTACGAGCAGTACTTC	CASSSWTSGESYEQYF
TRBV6-5	few	TRBJ2-2	TRBD1	TGTGCCGGCAGTACAGGGGGCTTCACCGGGGAGCTGTTTTTT	CAGSTGGFTGELFF
TRBV27	NA	TRBJ2-1	TRBD2	TGTGCCAGCGGACTACTAGCGGGTTCCTACAATGAGCAGTTCTTC	CASGLLAGSYNEQFF
TRBV7-9	NA	TRBJ2-2	TRBD1	TGTGCCAGCAGATTGGACAGGGAGATCGGGGAGCTGTTTTTT	CASRLDREIGELFF
TRBV5-1	few	TRBJ2-2	NA	TGCGCCAGCAGCTCCAGATCGGGACAGAACACCGGGGAGCTGTTTTTT	CASSSRSGQNTGELFF
TRBV7-9	NA	TRBJ2-6	TRBD2	TGTGCCAGCCGAGCGACTAGCGGGGGGGCCCGGGCCAACGTCCTGACTTTC	CASRATSGGARANVLTF
TRBV6-2/TRBV6-3	NA	TRBJ2-5	NA	TGTGCCAGCAGAAGCGGGACAGGTGTAGAGACCCAGTACTTC	CASRSGTGVETQYF
TRBV12-3/TRBV12-4	NA	TRBJ1-2	NA	TGTGCCAGCAGTTACTTGGCAGTGCCGAACTATGGCTACACCTTC	CASSYLAVPNYGYTF
TRBV29-1	NA	TRBJ1-2	NA	TGCAGCGTTGATAAAGGGAGGTCTGGCTACACCTTC	CSVDKGRSGYTF
TRBV19	few	TRBJ2-6	NA	TGTGCCAGTAGTATGCCCGAGGAGGGGGCCAACGTCCTGACTTTC	CASSMPEEGANVLTF
TRBV7-9	NA	TRBJ2-1	NA	TGTGCCAGCAGCTTAGTGGACGGGGTCAATGAGCAGTTCTTC	CASSLVDGVNEQFF
TRBV12-3/TRBV12-4	NA	TRBJ2-5	NA	TGTGCCAGCACCCGGGACTCCCGGGCCCAGTACTTC	CASTRDSRAQYF
TRBV5-1	few	TRBJ2-5	NA	TGCGCCAGCAGCTTGGGTCGGTCACACCGGATGGGGGAGACCCAGTACTTC	CASSLGRSHRMGETQYF
TRBV29-1	NA	TRBJ1-4	TRBD1	TGCAGCGCCGAGGGGACAGGGGGGGAAAAACTGTTTTTT	CSAEGTGGEKLFF
TRBV6-5	NA	TRBJ1-5	NA	TGTGCCAGCACCGCCGCTAGCAATCAGCCCCAGCATTTT	CASTAASNQPQHF
TRBV21-1	NA	TRBJ2-7	NA	TGTGCCAGGACTAACCGGGACACCTCGTCCTACGAGCAGTACTTC	CARTNRDTSSYEQYF
TRBV29-1	few	TRBJ2-5	NA	TGCAGCGTTGAAGATTCCGGTCAAGAGACCCAGTACTTC	CSVEDSGQETQYF
TRBV12-3/TRBV12-4	NA	TRBJ2-1	NA	TGTGCCAGCAGTTTAAAGGGGTTTCCCCAGTTCTTC	CASSLKGFPQFF
TRBV27	few	TRBJ2-7	NA	TGTGCCAGCAGTTTAGGGGACGGAGGTTCCTACGAGCAGTACTTC	CASSLGDGGSYEQYF
TRBV29-1	few	TRBJ2-7	NA	TGCAGCGTTTCCAGGGGACCCTACGAGCAGTACTTC	CSVSRGPYEQYF
TRBV25-1	few	TRBJ1-4	TRBD1	TGTGCCAGCAGTTCAAGTAGTTGGGACAGGGGAGCAACTAATGAAAAACTGTTTTTT	CASSSSSWDRGATNEKLFF
TRBV12-3/TRBV12-4	NA	TRBJ1-1	NA	TGTGCCAGCAGCCGACTAACGGGGCGCGGGCGAGGCCCGAACACTGAAGCTTTCTTT	CASSRLTGRGRGPNTEAFF
TRBV10-3	NA	TRBJ2-7	NA	TGTGCCACTAACAGGGAAGGCGAGCAGTACTTC	CATNREGEQYF
TRBV6-5	NA	TRBJ2-7	NA	TGTGCCAGCAGTTACTCCTACCTCTACGAGCAGTACTTC	CASSYSYLYEQYF
TRBV10-2	NA	TRBJ2-5	NA	TGCGCCAGCAGTGAGCGGAGGTCCGGGTCCCAGTACTTC	CASSERRSGSQYF
TRBV2	few	TRBJ2-5	NA	TGTGCCAGCCGGGCAGGGCAGGAGACCCAGTACTTC	CASRAGQETQYF
TRBV27	NA	TRBJ1-2	TRBD1	TGTGCCAGCAGTTTAGGAAGTCCGACAGGGGGCTATGGCTACACCTTC	CASSLGSPTGGYGYTF